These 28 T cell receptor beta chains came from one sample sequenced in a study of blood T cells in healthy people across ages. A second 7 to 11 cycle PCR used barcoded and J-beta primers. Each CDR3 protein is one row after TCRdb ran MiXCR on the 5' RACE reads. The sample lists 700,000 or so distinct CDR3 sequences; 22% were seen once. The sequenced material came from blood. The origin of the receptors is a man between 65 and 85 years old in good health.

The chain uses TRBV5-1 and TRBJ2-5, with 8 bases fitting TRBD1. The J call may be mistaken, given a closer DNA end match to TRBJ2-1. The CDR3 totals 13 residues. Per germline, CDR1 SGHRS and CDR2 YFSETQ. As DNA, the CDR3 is TGCGCCAGCAGCCTTGGGACAGGCTATGAGCAGTTCTTC. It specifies CASSLGTGYEQFF.

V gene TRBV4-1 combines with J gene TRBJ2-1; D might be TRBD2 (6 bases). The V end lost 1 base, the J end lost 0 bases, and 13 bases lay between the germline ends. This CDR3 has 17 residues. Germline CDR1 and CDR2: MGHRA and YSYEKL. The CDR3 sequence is CASSQGALGGSYNEQFF. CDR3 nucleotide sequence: TGCGCCAGCAGCCAAGGCGCCCTGGGGGGCTCCTACAATGAGCAGTTCTTC.

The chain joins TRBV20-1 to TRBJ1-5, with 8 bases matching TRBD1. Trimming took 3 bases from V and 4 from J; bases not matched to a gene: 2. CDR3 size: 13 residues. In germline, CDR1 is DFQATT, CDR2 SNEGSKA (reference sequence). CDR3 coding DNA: TGCAGTGCTAGGACAGGGGAGAATCAGCCCCAGCATTTT. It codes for CSARTGENQPQHF.

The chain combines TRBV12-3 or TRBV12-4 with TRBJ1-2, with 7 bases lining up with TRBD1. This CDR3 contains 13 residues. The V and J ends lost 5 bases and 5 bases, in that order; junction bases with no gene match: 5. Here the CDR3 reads CASSQGTEYGYTF. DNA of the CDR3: TGTGCCAGCAGTCAAGGGACAGAATATGGCTACACCTTC.

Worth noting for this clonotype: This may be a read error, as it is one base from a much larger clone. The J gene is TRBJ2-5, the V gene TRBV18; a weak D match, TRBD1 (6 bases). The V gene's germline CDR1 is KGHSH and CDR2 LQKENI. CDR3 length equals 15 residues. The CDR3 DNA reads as TGTGCCAGCTCACCTACAGGGATGCAGGGCAATGAGCGGTTCTTC. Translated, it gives CASSPTGMQGNERFF.

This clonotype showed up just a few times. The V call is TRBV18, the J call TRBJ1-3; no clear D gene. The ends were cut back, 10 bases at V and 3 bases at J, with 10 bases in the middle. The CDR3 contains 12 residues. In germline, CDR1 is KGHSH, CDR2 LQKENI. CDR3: CATSKVGNTIYF. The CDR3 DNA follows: TGTGCCACCTCCAAGGTTGGAAACACCATATATTTT.

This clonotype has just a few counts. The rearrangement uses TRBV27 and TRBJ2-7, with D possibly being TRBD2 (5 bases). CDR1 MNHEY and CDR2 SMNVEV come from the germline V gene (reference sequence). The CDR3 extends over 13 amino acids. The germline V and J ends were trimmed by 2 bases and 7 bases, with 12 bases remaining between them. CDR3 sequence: CASSLGGGGEQYF. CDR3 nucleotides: TGTGCCAGCAGTTTAGGTGGAGGTGGGGAGCAGTACTTC.

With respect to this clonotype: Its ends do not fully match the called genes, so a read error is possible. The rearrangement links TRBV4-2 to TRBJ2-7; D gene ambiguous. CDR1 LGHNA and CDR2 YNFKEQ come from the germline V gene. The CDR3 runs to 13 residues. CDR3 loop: CTSSQARSDEQYF. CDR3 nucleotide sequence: TGTACCAGCAGCCAAGCTCGGTCCGACGAGCAGTACTTC.

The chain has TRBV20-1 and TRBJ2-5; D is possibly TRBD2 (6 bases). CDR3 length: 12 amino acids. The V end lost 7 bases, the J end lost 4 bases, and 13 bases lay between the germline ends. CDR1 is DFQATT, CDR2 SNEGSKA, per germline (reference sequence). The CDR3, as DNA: TGCAGTGTTACGAGGGGAGGAGAGACCCAGTACTTC. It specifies CSVTRGGETQYF.

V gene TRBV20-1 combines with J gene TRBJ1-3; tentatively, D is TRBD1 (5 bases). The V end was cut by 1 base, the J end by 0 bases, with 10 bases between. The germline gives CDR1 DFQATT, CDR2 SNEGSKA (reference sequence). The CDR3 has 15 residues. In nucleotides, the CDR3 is TGCAGTGCTAGAGCGACAGTTGGCTCTGGAAACACCATATATTTT. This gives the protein CSARATVGSGNTIYF.

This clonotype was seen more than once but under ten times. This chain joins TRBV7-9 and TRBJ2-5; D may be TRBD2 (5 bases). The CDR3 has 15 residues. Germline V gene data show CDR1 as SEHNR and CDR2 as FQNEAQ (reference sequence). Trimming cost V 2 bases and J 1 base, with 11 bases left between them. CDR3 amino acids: CASSLRLGAQETQYF. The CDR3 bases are TGTGCCAGCAGCTTAAGACTGGGAGCCCAAGAGACCCAGTACTTC.

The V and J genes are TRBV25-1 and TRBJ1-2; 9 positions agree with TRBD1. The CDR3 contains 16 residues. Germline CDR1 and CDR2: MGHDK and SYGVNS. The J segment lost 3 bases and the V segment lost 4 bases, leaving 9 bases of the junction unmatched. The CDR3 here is CASSGSGQGLYYGYTF. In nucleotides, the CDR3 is TGTGCCAGCAGTGGGTCCGGACAGGGGCTTTACTATGGCTACACCTTC.

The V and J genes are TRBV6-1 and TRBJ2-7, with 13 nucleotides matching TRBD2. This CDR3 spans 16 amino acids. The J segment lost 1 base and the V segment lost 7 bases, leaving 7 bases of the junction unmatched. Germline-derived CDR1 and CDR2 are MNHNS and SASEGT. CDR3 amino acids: CASNPGLAGRSYEQYF. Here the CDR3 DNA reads TGTGCCAGCAATCCGGGACTAGCGGGGCGTTCCTACGAGCAGTACTTC.

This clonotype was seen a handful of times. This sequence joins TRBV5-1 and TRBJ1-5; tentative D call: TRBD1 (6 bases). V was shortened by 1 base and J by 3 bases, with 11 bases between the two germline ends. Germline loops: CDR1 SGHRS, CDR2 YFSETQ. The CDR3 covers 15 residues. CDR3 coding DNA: TGCGCCAGCAGCTTGTCGACAGGCTACAATCAGCCCCAGCATTTT. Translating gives CASSLSTGYNQPQHF.

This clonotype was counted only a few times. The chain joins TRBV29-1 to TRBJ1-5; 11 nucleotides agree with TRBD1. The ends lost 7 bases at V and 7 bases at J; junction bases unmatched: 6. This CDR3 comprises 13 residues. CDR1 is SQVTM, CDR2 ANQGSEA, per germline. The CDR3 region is CSAGQGAGQPQHF. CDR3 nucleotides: TGCAGCGCCGGACAGGGGGCTGGGCAGCCCCAGCATTTT.

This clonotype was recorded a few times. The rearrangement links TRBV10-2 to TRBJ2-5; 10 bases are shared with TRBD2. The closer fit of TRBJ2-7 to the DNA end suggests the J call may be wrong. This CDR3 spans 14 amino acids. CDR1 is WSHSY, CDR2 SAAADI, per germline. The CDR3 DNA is TGCGCCGGCAGTGCTAGCGGGAGTGGTTACGAGCAGTACGTC. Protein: CAGSASGSGYEQYV.

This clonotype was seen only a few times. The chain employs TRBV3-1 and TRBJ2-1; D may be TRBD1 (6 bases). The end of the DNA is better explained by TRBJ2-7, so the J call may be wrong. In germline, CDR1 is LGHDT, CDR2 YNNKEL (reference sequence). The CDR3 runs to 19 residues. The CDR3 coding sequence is TGTGCCAGCAGCCAGGCTCTCCCGGGACAATCCGCCGTCGCCTACGAGCAGTACTTC. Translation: CASSQALPGQSAVAYEQYF.

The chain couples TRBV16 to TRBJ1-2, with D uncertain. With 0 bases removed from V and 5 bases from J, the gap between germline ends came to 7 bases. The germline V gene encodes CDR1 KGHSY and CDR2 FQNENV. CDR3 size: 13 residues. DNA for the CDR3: TGTGCCAGCAGCCAATCGCGAGGGTATGGCTACACCTTC. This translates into CASSQSRGYGYTF.

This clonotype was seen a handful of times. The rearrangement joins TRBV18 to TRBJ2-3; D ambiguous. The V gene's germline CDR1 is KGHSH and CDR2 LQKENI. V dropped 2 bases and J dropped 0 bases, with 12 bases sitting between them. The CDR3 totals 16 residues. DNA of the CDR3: TGTGCCAGCTCACCAAGTCACGGAGTTAGCACAGATACGCAGTATTTT. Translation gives CASSPSHGVSTDTQYF.

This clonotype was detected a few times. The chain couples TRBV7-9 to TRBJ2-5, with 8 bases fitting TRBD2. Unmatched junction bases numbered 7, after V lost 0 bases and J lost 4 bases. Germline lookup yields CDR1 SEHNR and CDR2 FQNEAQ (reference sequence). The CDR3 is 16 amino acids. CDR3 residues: CASSLARGLGTETQYF. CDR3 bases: TGTGCCAGCAGCTTAGCGAGGGGACTAGGGACAGAGACCCAGTACTTC.

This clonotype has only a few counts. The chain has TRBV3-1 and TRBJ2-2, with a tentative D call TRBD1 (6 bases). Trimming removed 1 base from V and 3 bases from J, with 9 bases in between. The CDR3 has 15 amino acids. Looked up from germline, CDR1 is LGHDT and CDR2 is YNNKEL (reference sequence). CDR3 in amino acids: CASSQVGADTGELFF. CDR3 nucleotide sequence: TGTGCCAGCAGCCAAGTGGGGGCAGACACCGGGGAGCTGTTTTTT.

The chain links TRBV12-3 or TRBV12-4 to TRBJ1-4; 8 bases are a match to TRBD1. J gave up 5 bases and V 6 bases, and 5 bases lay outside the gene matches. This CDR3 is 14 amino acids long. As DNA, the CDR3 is TGTGCCAGCAGCCGGGACAGGAAAAATGAAAAACTGTTTTTT. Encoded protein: CASSRDRKNEKLFF.

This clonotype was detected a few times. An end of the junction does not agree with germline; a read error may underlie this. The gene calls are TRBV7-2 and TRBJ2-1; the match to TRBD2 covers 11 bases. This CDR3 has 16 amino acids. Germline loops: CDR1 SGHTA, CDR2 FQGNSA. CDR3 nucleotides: TGTGCCAACAGCTTAGCGGGACTAGCGGTTGCCAATGAGCAGTTCTTC. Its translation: CANSLAGLAVANEQFF.

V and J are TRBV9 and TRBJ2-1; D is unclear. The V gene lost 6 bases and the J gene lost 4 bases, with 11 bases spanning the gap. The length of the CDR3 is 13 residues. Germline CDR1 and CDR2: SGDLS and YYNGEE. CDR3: CASTPVRYNEQFF. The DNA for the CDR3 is TGTGCCAGCACCCCCGTCAGGTACAATGAGCAGTTCTTC.

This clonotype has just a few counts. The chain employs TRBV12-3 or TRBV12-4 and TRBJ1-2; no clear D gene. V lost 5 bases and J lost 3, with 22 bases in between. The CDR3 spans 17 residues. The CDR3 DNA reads TGTGCCAGCAGTCCAACGGACGGGGTGATAGGTGACTATGGCTACACCTTC. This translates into CASSPTDGVIGDYGYTF.

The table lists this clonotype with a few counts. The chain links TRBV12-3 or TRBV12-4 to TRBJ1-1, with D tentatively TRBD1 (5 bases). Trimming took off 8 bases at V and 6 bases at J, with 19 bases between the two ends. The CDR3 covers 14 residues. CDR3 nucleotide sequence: TGTGCCAGCGCCCAGGGAGGGACTTACGCTGAAGCTTTCTTT. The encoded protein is CASAQGGTYAEAFF.

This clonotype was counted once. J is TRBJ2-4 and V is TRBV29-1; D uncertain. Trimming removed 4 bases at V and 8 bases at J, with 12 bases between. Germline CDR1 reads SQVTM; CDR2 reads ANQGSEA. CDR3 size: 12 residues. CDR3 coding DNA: TGCAGCGTTGTTCGGCTCTGGGACATTCAGTACTTC. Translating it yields CSVVRLWDIQYF.

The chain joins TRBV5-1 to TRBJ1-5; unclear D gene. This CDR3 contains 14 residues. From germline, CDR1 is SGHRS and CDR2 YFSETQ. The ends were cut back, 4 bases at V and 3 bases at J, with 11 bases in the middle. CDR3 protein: CASSADGDNQPQHF. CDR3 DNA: TGCGCCAGCAGCGCGGACGGTGACAATCAGCCCCAGCATTTT.